These 24 T cell receptor beta chains were all obtained from the same sample, sequenced in a study of T cells in Graves' hyperthyroidism and ophthalmopathy. Regions amplified from RNA transcripts were the TCR beta CDR3 regions. The TCR CDR3 was amplified in a first-round RT-PCR using the HTBI primer set. TCRdb used MiXCR to reprocess the multiplex PCR reads, holding one entry per CDR3 protein. Among roughly 550,000 distinct CDR3 sequences, roughly 15% were seen once, and the ten largest hold 25% to 35%. Sequencing used blood. The receptors here all came from a woman aged 25 to 45 with Graves' ophthalmopathy.

This clonotype appeared many times. The chain couples TRBV14 to TRBJ1-2; the match to TRBD1 covers 7 bases. Germline loops: CDR1 SGHDN, CDR2 FVKESK. This CDR3 contains 15 residues. J gave up 2 bases and V 4 bases, and 7 bases lay outside the gene matches. CDR3 residues: CASSPLRQGNYGYTF. The CDR3 nucleotides read TGTGCCAGCAGCCCTTTAAGACAGGGCAACTATGGCTACACCTTC.

With respect to this clonotype: This could be a read error, since a much larger clone is one nucleotide away. V usage is TRBV10-3 and J usage is TRBJ2-7, with 9 bases fitting TRBD1. The CDR3 is 13 residues long. Germline V lookup: CDR1 ENHRY, CDR2 SYGVKD. V shed 6 bases and J 9 bases; nucleotides not matched to a gene: 9. The CDR3 coding sequence is TGTGCCATCAGCGGCGATATGACAGGGGGGCAGTACTTC. Its protein product is CAISGDMTGGQYF.

This clonotype came up a few times. This CDR3 reads CASSIAGANTEAFF. Written as DNA, the CDR3 is TGTGCCAGTAGTATAGCTGGGGCGAACACTGAAGCTTTCTTT. This chain joins TRBV19 and TRBJ1-1; tentatively, D is TRBD1 (5 bases). The germline V gene encodes CDR1 LNHDA and CDR2 SQIVND (reference sequence). Trimming stripped 1 base from V and 1 base from J, with 7 bases between. This CDR3 is 14 amino acids long.

This clonotype was seen repeatedly, ten times or more. This chain uses TRBV2 with TRBJ2-1; D possibly uses TRBD1 or TRBD2 (5 bases each). Germline V gene data show CDR1 as SNHLY and CDR2 as FYNNEI. V gave up 8 bases and J gave up 7 bases, with 15 bases separating them. The CDR3 spans 13 residues. CDR3: CASSIKGTNEQFF. The CDR3 coding sequence is TGTGCCAGCTCCATCAAGGGGACGAATGAGCAGTTCTTC.

As for this clonotype: With a much larger clone just one base away, this may be a read error. This chain uses TRBV3-1 with TRBJ2-1; D gene ambiguous. The V end was cut by 8 bases, the J end by 9 bases, with 14 bases between. In germline, CDR1 is LGHDT, CDR2 YNNKEL (reference sequence). This CDR3 comprises 12 residues. CDR3 bases: TGTGCCAGCGTGGGCACCTCCGCTGAGCAGTTCTTC. Encoded protein: CASVGTSAEQFF.

This clonotype occurred a few times. The chain combines TRBV6-2 or TRBV6-3 with TRBJ2-5, with no clear D. This CDR3 comprises 12 residues. Germline CDR1 is MNHEY and CDR2 is SVGEGT. V was shortened by 7 bases and J by 5 bases, with 11 bases between the two germline ends. The CDR3 loop is CASNSYVETQYF. CDR3 bases: TGTGCCAGCAACTCCTACGTTGAGACCCAGTACTTC.

In its sample, this clonotype was seen a few times. The genes are TRBV7-9 and TRBJ1-4, with D possibly TRBD1 on 6 matching bases. Germline CDR1 is SEHNR and CDR2 is FQNEAQ (reference sequence). The V end lost 5 bases, the J end lost 6 bases, and 22 bases lay between the germline ends. The CDR3 runs 17 residues. The CDR3 DNA reads as TGTGCCAGCAGCCTAGAGGAGGGGGGCTTGAATTATGAAAAACTGTTTTTT. Translated, it gives CASSLEEGGLNYEKLFF.

The V gene is TRBV7-9, the J gene TRBJ1-1; 7 positions match TRBD1. In germline, CDR1 is SEHNR, CDR2 FQNEAQ (reference sequence). V was clipped by 5 bases and J by 4 bases; unmatched bases: 13. The CDR3 runs 16 residues. CDR3 region: CASSKKGTVSGTEAFF. The CDR3 bases are TGTGCCAGCAGCAAGAAAGGGACAGTAAGCGGCACTGAAGCTTTCTTT.

This clonotype occurred many times. This chain uses TRBV20-1 with TRBJ1-1; D unclear. CDR3 length: 12 residues. V dropped 4 bases and J dropped 1 base, with 7 bases sitting between them. Looked up from germline, CDR1 is DFQATT and CDR2 is SNEGSKA (reference sequence). Written as DNA, the CDR3 is TGCAGTGCTACGGGCGGGAACACTGAAGCTTTCTTT. The encoded protein is CSATGGNTEAFF.

This clonotype was seen more than once but under ten times. In DNA form, the CDR3 reads TGCGCCAGCAGTGACGGACACCCAAGGGATGAGCAGTTCTTC. Its translation is CASSDGHPRDEQFF. V gene TRBV10-1 combines with J gene TRBJ2-1; a weak D match, TRBD1 (5 bases). CDR3 length: 14 amino acids. Germline V gene data show CDR1 as WNHNN and CDR2 as SYGVQD (reference sequence). The V and J ends lost 3 bases and 8 bases respectively, with 14 bases between them.

This rearrangement joins TRBV5-6 to TRBJ2-3, with D maybe TRBD2 (5 bases). CDR1 is SGHDT and CDR2 is YYEEEE in the germline V gene. This CDR3 comprises 13 residues. Between the trimmed V and J ends, which lost 2 bases and 4 bases, there was a span of 8 bases. The CDR3 DNA reads as TGTGCCAGCAGCTTTTTTAGCGCAGATACGCAGTATTTT. The encoded protein is CASSFFSADTQYF. Full variable domain (rest looked up from reference TRBV5-6 and TRBJ2-3): DAGVTQSPTHLIKTRGQQVTLRCSPKSGHDTVSWYQQALGQGPQFIFQYYEEEERQRGNFPDRFSGHQFPNYSSELNVNALLLGDSALYLCASSFFSADTQYFGPGTRLTVL.

The chain uses TRBV28 and TRBJ2-7; D remains ambiguous. Trimming took off 3 bases at V and 2 bases at J, with 8 bases between the two ends. Germline V gene lookup returns CDR1 MDHEN and CDR2 SYDVKM. The length of the CDR3 is 13 residues. CDR3 DNA: TGTGCCAGCAGTTTCGCGGTGACCTACGAGCAGTACTTC. This codes for CASSFAVTYEQYF.

The chain uses TRBV5-1 and TRBJ2-5; a possible D gene is TRBD2 (5 bases). The CDR3 runs 13 residues. V was pared by 4 bases and J by 3 bases, with 10 bases between. Germline values: CDR1 SGHRS, CDR2 YFSETQ. The CDR3 coding sequence is TGCGCCAGCAGCGTCGGGGTAGAAGAGACCCAGTACTTC. Amino acid sequence: CASSVGVEETQYF.

This clonotype was seen at least ten times. The chain is built from TRBV18 and TRBJ2-7, with D possibly being TRBD1 or TRBD2 (6 bases each). CDR1 is KGHSH, CDR2 LQKENI, per germline. V gave up 3 bases and J gave up 6 bases, with 15 bases separating them. The length of the CDR3 is 14 residues. CDR3 protein: CASSPLPGGREQYF. CDR3 nucleotides: TGTGCCAGCTCACCGCTCCCCGGGGGCCGCGAGCAGTACTTC.

This clonotype came up a few times. The gene calls are TRBV19 and TRBJ1-6, with D possibly matching TRBD1 (6 bases). V dropped 4 bases and J dropped 8 bases, with 15 bases sitting between them. The CDR3 extends over 15 amino acids. CDR1 is LNHDA, CDR2 SQIVND, per germline (reference sequence). CDR3 residues: CASSRLQGTHSPLHF. The CDR3, as DNA: TGTGCCAGTAGTAGACTCCAGGGGACCCATTCACCCCTCCACTTT.

This clonotype has a count of ten or more. J is TRBJ2-3 and V is TRBV6-6; 9 bases align to TRBD2. Germline-derived CDR1 and CDR2 are MNHNY and SVGAGI (reference sequence). The CDR3 is made up of 17 amino acids. Trimming took 2 bases from V and 6 from J; bases not matched to a gene: 12. The CDR3 loop reads CASSYPSGTARGDTQYF. CDR3 nucleotide sequence: TGTGCCAGCAGTTACCCTAGCGGGACCGCCCGGGGGGATACGCAGTATTTT.

This clonotype was seen at least ten times. The V gene is TRBV7-6, the J gene TRBJ2-1; a weak D match, TRBD2 (6 bases). V was clipped by 8 bases and J by 7 bases, with 21 bases between them. The CDR3 is made up of 15 amino acids. Germline CDR1 and CDR2: SGHVS and FNYEAQ. Here the CDR3 reads CASGGVALLGNEQFF. For the CDR3, the DNA is TGTGCCAGCGGAGGGGTAGCCCTTCTGGGGAATGAGCAGTTCTTC.

This clonotype was counted at least ten times. This sequence joins TRBV7-3 and TRBJ2-1, with D unclear. Germline V lookup: CDR1 SGHTA, CDR2 FQGTGA. The CDR3 loop spans 14 amino acids. Trimming removed 5 bases from V and 5 bases from J, with 13 bases in between. The CDR3 loop is CASSPSSRNNEQFF. CDR3 DNA: TGTGCCAGCAGCCCCTCTTCTAGGAACAATGAGCAGTTCTTC. Complete variable domain (other parts from reference TRBV7-3 and TRBJ2-1): GAGVSQTPSNKVTEKGKYVELRCDPISGHTALYWYRQSLGQGPEFLIYFQGTGAADDSGLPNDRFFAVRPEGSVSTLKIQRTERGDSAVYLCASSPSSRNNEQFFGPGTRLTVL.

The chain links TRBV7-8 to TRBJ2-1; D is unresolved. The CDR3 sequence is 17 residues long. Germline assignment: CDR1 SGHVS and CDR2 FQNEAQ. Trimming stripped 2 bases from V and 0 bases from J, with 14 bases between. In DNA, the CDR3 is TGTGCCAGCAGCTTAATTCCATTCTCCAGCTCCTACAATGAGCAGTTCTTC. This gives the protein CASSLIPFSSSYNEQFF.

The CDR3 DNA is TGTGCCAGCAGCCCCTACGGGAAAAGGGTTGAAAAACTGTTTTTT. Its protein product is CASSPYGKRVEKLFF. The chain employs TRBV5-4 and TRBJ1-4; D gene uncertain. Trimming removed 4 bases from V and 7 bases from J, with 17 bases in between. The CDR3 runs 15 residues. Germline lookup yields CDR1 SGHNT and CDR2 YYREEE (reference sequence). Combining the CDR3 with reference TRBV5-4 and TRBJ1-4 gives the whole variable domain ETGVTQSPTHLIKTRGQQVTLRCSSQSGHNTVSWYQQALGQGPQFIFQYYREEENGRGNFPPRFSGLQFPNYSSELNVNALELDDSALYLCASSPYGKRVEKLFFGSGTQLSVL.

Many counts were recorded for this clonotype. The rearrangement links TRBV28 to TRBJ1-1; possibly TRBD1 for D (5 bases). Germline CDR1 MDHEN, CDR2 SYDVKM. This CDR3 contains 13 residues. V was shortened by 7 bases and J by 8 bases, with 17 bases between the two germline ends. The CDR3 DNA reads as TGTGCCAGCACCACCCTGGGGGGTTTGGAAGCTTTCTTT. It codes for CASTTLGGLEAFF. Combining the CDR3 with reference TRBV28 and TRBJ1-1 gives the whole variable domain DVKVTQSSRYLVKRTGEKVFLECVQDMDHENMFWYRQDPGLGLRLIYFSYDVKMKEKGDIPEGYSVSREKKERFSLILESASTNQTSMYLCASTTLGGLEAFFGQGTRLTVV.

The sample holds many counts of this clonotype. The chain couples TRBV28 to TRBJ1-1; the D is unclear. V lost 6 bases, J lost 5 bases, and 16 bases lay in between. Looked up from germline, CDR1 is MDHEN and CDR2 is SYDVKM. The CDR3 loop spans 14 amino acids. CDR3 in amino acids: CASSKIGRRTEAFF. The CDR3 bases are TGTGCCAGCAGCAAGATAGGAAGGCGGACTGAAGCTTTCTTT.

The chain recombines TRBV4-1 with TRBJ2-4; D unclear. In germline, CDR1 is MGHRA, CDR2 YSYEKL. The V end lost 1 base, the J end lost 0 bases, and 7 bases lay between the germline ends. The CDR3 contains 15 residues. This chain's CDR3 is CASSQGVGAKNIQYF. CDR3 nucleotides: TGCGCCAGCAGCCAAGGAGTCGGAGCCAAAAACATTCAGTACTTC.

This chain connects TRBV30 to TRBJ1-6; TRBD1 is a possible D gene (6 bases). This CDR3 spans 14 amino acids. With 0 bases removed from V and 10 bases from J, the gap between germline ends came to 13 bases. Germline-derived CDR1 and CDR2 are GTSNPN and SVGIG (reference sequence). The CDR3 coding sequence is TGTGCCTGGAGTGTTGCCGGGGGCAGGTCACCCCTCCACTTT. It is translated as CAWSVAGGRSPLHF.